This record looks at one T cell receptor beta chain sequence and its context. This clone appeared once. No antigen is known for it. Base qualities are not at hand, and no much larger clone is one base apart. V is cut by 3 bases and J by 2 bases, and the space between the germline ends is 13 bases. Inclusive of the bounding cysteine and phenylalanine, the CDR3 is 16 residues long. Of the read, only the CDR3 DNA is kept; its 48 bases are in frame from base 1. CDR1 and CDR2 (LNHDA, SQIVND) derive from the germline V gene (reference sequence). This sample is drawn from a study of cytotoxic CD8 clonotypes in ibrutinib-treated CLL (dated by TCRdb to the early 2020s). About the investigation overall: The cohort had some eleven relapsed/refractory and more than 14 treatment-naive patients; roughly 18 were IGHV unmutated. Responses were partial in about 25 patients and complete in 2; after median approximately 5.5 years follow-up, around 15 stayed in remission and 12 progressed. The response samples were drawn at a median of around eleven months into treatment, with a range of about 6 to 36 months. Samples averaged about 260,000 productive templates and tens of thousands of productive rearrangements. Of the 90 or so participants in the trial, roughly 26 had longitudinal samples available. Cryopreserved peripheral blood mononuclear cells were obtained before treatment, at response, and at either sustained remission or disease progression. Here is what the overall study found, with its caveats: At ibrutinib response clonality went up, during sustained remission it held steady, and at progression it dropped back toward baseline. Sampling times were not matched between sustained-remission and progressing patients, and lymph node repertoires were not studied. At baseline, clonality was higher than in age-matched healthy donors and showed a strong correlation with circulating CD8+ T-cell counts. Public clonotypes were found to be uncommon and were observed to contract or remain stable during treatment; the increase in clonality was shown to reflect expansion of private clonotypes at ibrutinib response.

A MiSeq instrument was used for deep resolution sequencing, which targeted depths ranging from 1 in 1 million up to 1 in 200,000 T cells, with coverage averaging 10x for each clonotype. The immunoSEQ hsTCRB Kit was used to generate the TCR beta libraries. The study's own analysis went as follows. Data were analyzed with ImmunoSEQ Data Assistant and ImmunoSEQ Analyzer, with V, D and J genes assigned per IMGT definitions. Clonality was computed as one minus normalized Shannon entropy of productive rearrangement frequencies, ranging from 0 to 1. Only overrepresented clonotypes making up at least 0.05% of each patient's repertoire were included in the public clonotype analysis. Repertoires from thirteen age-matched healthy donors in immuneACCESS were used as clonality controls. This immuneACCESS table, as held by TCRdb, lists in-frame sequences with V and J called but not all clones. Of the missing ones, under half trace to an unresolved V gene in checked studies; the others have no known cause. V and J calls and clone size are copied from that table; D and trimming were computed from the DNA. For this sample the table gives about 21,000 clones, of which around 70% were detected only once. In total, the top ten clones hold 20% to 30% of the sample.

Approximately 2 micrograms of genomic DNA were extracted from cryopreserved PBMCs for TCR beta library preparation. High-throughput TCR beta sequencing was performed on longitudinal blood samples from CLL patients receiving ibrutinib monotherapy. The patients took part in an open-label, single-center phase 2 trial of ibrutinib monotherapy. The source was PBMCs, collected before ibrutinib treatment. The chain is assembled from TRBV19 and TRBJ2-2; too little of a D gene remains to name it. This TCR was sampled from a human donor with chronic lymphocytic leukemia. The CDR3 has the sequence CASSIGSRINTGELFF. Here is the DNA: TGTGCCAGTAGTATTGGTAGCAGGATCAACACCGGGGAGCTGTTTTTT.